The entry below describes one T cell receptor beta chain. This sample is part of a study of CD8 T cells in Susac syndrome. An input of about 0.5 to 1 ug of RNA was subjected to reverse transcription using random hexamers. TCRdb reprocessed the immunoSEQ multiplex PCR reads with MiXCR, giving one entry per CDR3 protein. In the table there are around 200,000 distinct CDR3 sequences, 85% to 95% of which are singletons. This CDR3 spans 18 amino acids. Germline CDR1 is SGHDN and CDR2 is FVKESK. The ends were cut back, 0 bases at V and 3 bases at J, with 19 bases in the middle. The TCR was taken from a human donor with Susac syndrome. The sample was CD8+ T cells from PBMCs. The chain carries TRBV14 and TRBJ2-3, with D possibly being TRBD1 (6 bases). The CDR3 DNA reads TGTGCCAGCAGCCAAGATGACGCAGGGGTGTATGTGACAGATACGCAGTATTTT. Translating gives CASSQDDAGVYVTDTQYF.